The T cell receptor (beta chain) described here comes from a study of shared clonotypes between healthy human individuals (dated by TCRdb to 2018 to 2021). A note on the overall study: The cohort included a few men and a couple of women between 18 and 49 years of age. To estimate repertoire size and how much clonotype sharing occurs between individuals, the study deeply sequenced the blood TCR repertoires of 4 to 6 healthy adults. Libraries were prepared and TCR repertoires were sequenced by different laboratories using diverse techniques, in order to increase sequencing depth and limit assay-specific biases. For each donor, CD4 naive and CD4 memory were each given three plates, CD8 naive was given two plates, and CD8 memory was given one plate. Per donor, leukapheresis produced somewhere between about 0.8 and 9.5 billion PBMCs. General findings and caveats noted by the study authors: Across four donors, about 5.2% of naive CD4, 3.5% of naive CD8, 2% to 2.5% of memory CD4, and 0.4% to 0.45% of memory CD8 clonotypes were shared. Naive subsets generally had larger estimated clonotype richness than memory subsets did. Sampling was limited to blood, and TCR repertoires in tissue likely differ from TCR repertoires in blood. The genetic and exposure-history diversity represented was limited by the small number of donors. Based on pairwise subsampling, the degree of clonotype sharing among donors was expected to be affected by sequencing depth. Compared with non-shared clonotypes, clonotypes shared by all four sorted-subset donors had higher generation probabilities. Rarefaction of sorted-subset datasets indicated incomplete sequencing despite the large sequencing depth.

TCR CDR3 regions were amplified from genomic DNA by multiplex PCR using the deep immunoSEQ assay. Genomic DNA extracted from each cell subset was distributed evenly over all wells of several immunoSEQ 96-well plates, and each plate served as one replicate. For sorted subsets, around 0.2 ug of genomic DNA, equivalent to roughly 33,000 T cell genomes, went into each replicate PCR. Purified libraries were quantified with a Qubit 3.0 fluorometer, sized on a Bioanalyzer 2100, and re-quantified with the KAPA Library Quantification kit. Every immunoSEQ 96-well plate was sequenced on a dedicated single-read 150-cycle Illumina NextSeq 550 flow cell. In the original analysis: Because the immunoSEQ output held only junctional sequences and lacked quality scores, the filtering could not match the filtering applied to full-length reads. To assign V/J genes and CDR3, sequences were annotated against IMGT germline references using PyIR, a Python wrapper for IgBLAST v1.9. Reads were removed for weak V/J assignments (E-value above 1e-6), missing CDR3, stop codons, out-of-frame junctions, or ambiguous translated residues. V3J clonotypes were defined as sequences sharing an identical inferred V gene, J gene, and CDR3 amino acid sequence. Percentage overlap between repertoires was computed as shared unique clonotypes divided by the size of the smaller repertoire. Three approaches were used to assess repertoire richness: RTK rarefaction, the Chao1 estimator, and Recon v2.1 estimates of unobserved clonotypes. OLGA was used to compute generation probabilities for all TCRbeta clonotypes that the gDNA method yielded from a handful of donors. Sourced from immuneACCESS, this table was stored by TCRdb with only in-frame sequences that have V and J called. A share of the clones is absent; for the studies checked, an unresolved V gene accounts for under half, and the remainder has no known explanation. The D gene and trimming were derived from the DNA, and the V and J assignments and clone size from that table. The sample yields around 1.5 million clones; 95% to 99% were counted once. The biggest ten clones account for roughly 0.42% of the sample.

As concerns this clone: What antigen it recognizes has not been identified. The input lacks base qualities; no much larger clone sits a single base away.

V drops 0 bases and J drops 2 bases, leaving 11 bases in between. From a lookup of the germline V gene, CDR1 and CDR2 are SGHDN and FVKESK. Spanning cysteine to phenylalanine, the CDR3 consists of 15 amino acids. Only the CDR3 DNA stays, 45 bases, in frame from base 1. Healthy HIV-negative adults with no recently reported acute infections or vaccinations were included as donors. Only Caucasian adults living in Nashville, Tennessee, USA were represented among the donors. Magnetic negative selection was used to enrich CD4+ T cells, after which naive cells were positively selected on CD45RA and the negative fraction became the memory subset. Blood was collected by leukapheresis, and PBMCs were isolated by Ficoll-Histopaque density gradient centrifugation and then cryopreserved in liquid nitrogen vapor phase. Analytical flow cytometry was used to check the purity and quantity of each magnetically sorted T cell population. Genomic DNA was isolated from each sorted fraction and quantified by UV absorbance on a Nanodrop 2000c.

Sequencing was done on a sample of naive CD4+ T cells sorted from blood. In light of the paper, this sample's cell subset or site label describes: CD45RA+ positively selected. This clonotype was obtained from a young man in good health. Recombination linked TRBV14 to TRBJ2-7; a tentative D call is TRBD1 (6 bases match). CDR3 sequence: CASSQDLGQPYEQYF. In nucleotides, the sequence is TGTGCCAGCAGCCAAGATTTAGGACAGCCCTACGAGCAGTACTTC.